This T cell receptor (beta chain) derives from a study of regulatory T cells in long-lasting Graves disease. Study findings and constraints: Repertoires from persistent disease leaned toward TRBV28, TRBJ1-2 and TRBJ2-5.

As for this clonotype: Its antigen is as yet unknown.

The time point: newly diagnosed GD, antithyroid drugs for less than 3 months. Making the TCR library involved RNA that had been extracted from PBMCs. Diagnosis followed American Thyroid Association guidelines for Graves' disease. A roughly 8.7-milliliter sample of peripheral blood was drawn into EDTA tubes. The V segment lost 0 bases and the J segment 2 bases; nucleotides outside the gene matches: 3. The CDR3 extends over 16 amino acids. According to the study, TCR beta libraries were built with iRepertoire HTBI primers and CDR3-region Arm-PCR. TCRdb recomputed calls from the multiplex PCR reads with MiXCR, one row per CDR3 protein. The table lists roughly 520,000 distinct CDR3 sequences, 9.5% to 15% of them singletons. The sample was also reused in another study, on T cells in Graves' hyperthyroidism and ophthalmopathy.

The chain carries TRBV6-7 and TRBJ1-5, with TRBD1 identical over 8 bases. TRBV6-7 is treated as an ORF (open reading frame) with a function not yet certain. The source was peripheral blood mononuclear cells (PBMCs), collected at new diagnosis, from a patient treated with antithyroid drugs. The receptor's source is a woman in her thirties with Graves disease. CDR3 residues: CASSYSLGQGNQPQHF. In DNA, the CDR3 is TGTGCCAGCAGTTACTCCCTGGGACAGGGCAATCAGCCCCAGCATTTT.